Shown below are 19 T cell receptor beta chains from a single sample sequenced in a study of blood T cell repertoires in COVID-19. Data came from immunoSEQ multiplex PCR; TCRdb stores just in-frame clones and leaves some out. The table shows about 65,000 clones, with roughly four fifths occurring only once. Sequenced: peripheral blood. The receptors were gathered from a man older than 75 with acute or convalescent COVID-19.

This clone was seen more than once but under ten times. V and J are TRBV6-6 and TRBJ2-1, with 10 bases aligning to TRBD2. CDR1 and CDR2 (germline): MNHNY, SVGAGI (reference sequence). Trimming took 7 bases from V and 2 from J; bases not matched to a gene: 2. This CDR3 is built from 14 residues. The CDR3 DNA sequence: TGTGCCAGCAATCTAGCGGGGGCCTACAATGAGCAGTTCTTC. Its protein product is CASNLAGAYNEQFF.

The chain uses TRBV12-3 or TRBV12-4 and TRBJ1-1; D is ambiguous. The CDR3 runs to 12 residues. The ends were cut back, 8 bases at V and 11 bases at J, with 18 bases in the middle. The CDR3 is CASRYSTERAFF. The CDR3 DNA is TGTGCCAGCCGCTACTCGACCGAGAGGGCTTTCTTT.

The chain links TRBV30 to TRBJ1-2; 7 nucleotides align to TRBD1. The CDR3 length is 10 residues. The V and J ends lost 3 bases and 10 bases, in that order; junction bases with no gene match: 2. The germline gives CDR1 GTSNPN, CDR2 SVGIG (reference sequence). The CDR3 sequence: CAWRQGDYTF. The CDR3 nucleotides read TGTGCCTGGAGGCAGGGGGACTACACCTTC.

This clone was observed once. V and J are TRBV6-1 and TRBJ2-2, with 9 bases matching TRBD1. The V gene end was trimmed by 3 bases and the J gene end by 8 bases; junction bases not matched to a gene: 7. The CDR3 totals 15 residues. Germline V lookup: CDR1 MNHNS, CDR2 SASEGT. The CDR3 DNA follows: TGTGCCAGCAGTGATACAGGGGGCCAAATGGGGGAGCTGTTTTTT. Translated: CASSDTGGQMGELFF.

V gene TRBV12-5 combines with J gene TRBJ2-7; D unresolved. The CDR3 runs to 12 residues. Germline CDR1 LGHNT, CDR2 FRNRAP. Trimming removed 6 bases at V and 9 bases at J, with 15 bases between. The CDR3 loop is CASGPTFGGQYF. In DNA form, the CDR3 reads TGTGCTAGTGGGCCGACGTTCGGCGGGCAGTACTTC.

The V call is TRBV29-1, the J call TRBJ2-6; the D is unclear. Germline CDR1 SQVTM, CDR2 ANQGSEA. V shed 5 bases and J shed 0 bases, with 8 bases lying between them. The CDR3 covers 14 residues. Written as DNA, the CDR3 is TGCAGCGTTCGGTGGAGCTCTGGGGCCAACGTCCTGACTTTC. Translation: CSVRWSSGANVLTF.

The gene calls are TRBV5-8 and TRBJ1-5; D may be TRBD1 (6 bases). The CDR3 contains 15 residues. Germline V gives CDR1 SGHTS, CDR2 YDEGEE. The germline V and J ends were trimmed by 0 bases and 0 bases, with 7 bases remaining between them. The CDR3 region has the DNA TGTGCCAGCAGCTTGGGGACAGCTAGCAATCAGCCCCAGCATTTT. Encoded protein: CASSLGTASNQPQHF.

The CDR3 sequence: CAIAGSGTSGGWGEQYF. The CDR3 coding sequence is TGTGCCATCGCGGGTTCCGGGACTAGCGGGGGGTGGGGCGAGCAGTACTTC. This rearrangement joins TRBV10-3 to TRBJ2-7, with 15 bases identical to TRBD2. Germline V lookup: CDR1 ENHRY, CDR2 SYGVKD. The CDR3 totals 17 residues. Losses at the gene ends were 8 bases for V and 6 bases for J; bases not matched to a gene: 14.

The rearrangement uses TRBV28 and TRBJ1-2, with TRBD1 matching over 8 bases. The CDR3 extends over 15 amino acids. J was trimmed by 3 bases and V by 5 bases; bases with no gene match: 8. Germline CDR1 and CDR2: MDHEN and SYDVKM. The CDR3: CASSQPTGVDYGYTF. CDR3 nucleotide sequence: TGTGCCAGCAGTCAGCCGACAGGGGTAGACTATGGCTACACCTTC.

V is TRBV18 and J is TRBJ2-1; 8 nucleotides align to TRBD2. Trimming cost V 6 bases and J 8 bases; bases outside gene matches: 9. This CDR3 spans 14 amino acids. Germline loops: CDR1 KGHSH, CDR2 LQKENI. The CDR3 loop reads CASSAQSGGDEQFF. DNA for the CDR3: TGTGCCAGCTCCGCCCAATCCGGGGGGGATGAGCAGTTCTTC. The complete variable domain, with remaining parts taken from reference TRBV18 and TRBJ2-1, reads NAGVMQNPRHLVRRRGQEARLRCSPMKGHSHVYWYRQLPEEGLKFMVYLQKENIIDESGMPKERFSAEFPKEGPSILRIQQVVRGDSAAYFCASSAQSGGDEQFFGPGTRLTVL.

The chain recombines TRBV11-3 with TRBJ2-2; D not resolved. Between the trimmed V and J ends, which lost 2 bases and 2 bases, there was a span of 9 bases. The CDR3 is 15 residues long. Per germline, CDR1 SGHNT and CDR2 YENEEA. The CDR3 is CASSLTVTNTGELFF. The CDR3 DNA reads as TGTGCCAGCAGCTTAACAGTAACTAACACCGGGGAGCTGTTTTTT. Together with reference TRBV11-3 and TRBJ2-2, the CDR3 gives the full variable domain: EAGVVQSPRYKIIEKKQPVAFWCNPISGHNTLYWYLQNLGQGPELLIRYENEEAVDDSQLPKDRFSAERLKGVDSTLKIQPAELGDSAVYLCASSLTVTNTGELFFGEGSRLTVL.

The V and J genes are TRBV4-2 and TRBJ2-5; TRBD1 matches at 7 bases. Germline-derived CDR1 and CDR2 are LGHNA and YNFKEQ. CDR3 size: 15 residues. The V segment lost 1 base and the J segment 2 bases; nucleotides outside the gene matches: 4. The CDR3, as DNA: TGTGCCAGCAGCCAAGGGGTGGGACAGCAAGAGACCCAGTACTTC. Encoded protein: CASSQGVGQQETQYF.

The table lists this clone with a few counts. The same CDR3 also results from other DNA sequences found in this sample. This chain connects TRBV4-1 to TRBJ2-4; 9 nucleotides agree with TRBD1. V lost 3 bases and J lost 6; bases outside the gene matches: 0. The V gene's germline CDR1 is MGHRA and CDR2 YSYEKL. The CDR3 extends over 13 amino acids. The CDR3 here is CASSQGQGNIQYF. The DNA of the CDR3 is TGCGCCAGCAGCCAGGGACAGGGAAACATTCAGTACTTC.

The chain recombines TRBV27 with TRBJ1-1, with TRBD1 identical over 8 bases. The trim removed 5 bases at V and 1 base at J, leaving 9 bases unmatched. CDR1 and CDR2 from the germline V gene are MNHEY and SMNVEV (reference sequence). The CDR3 is made up of 16 amino acids. The CDR3 nucleotides read TGTGCCAGCAGTCTCCCCCCTGACAGGGGGAACACTGAAGCTTTCTTT. This codes for CASSLPPDRGNTEAFF.

The genes are TRBV2 and TRBJ1-3, with 9 positions matching TRBD1. The germline CDR1 and CDR2 sequences are SNHLY and FYNNEI. CDR3 length: 14 residues. With 6 bases clipped from V and 2 bases from J, the junction kept 2 bases outside the gene matches. CDR3 sequence reads: CASRDRGAGNTIYF. CDR3 bases: TGTGCCAGCAGGGACAGGGGAGCTGGAAACACCATATATTTT.

This clone was detected only once. Different DNA sequences within this sample yield the same CDR3. The DNA for the CDR3 is TGTGCCTGGAGTTCACCCGGGGAAGCGCACGAGCAGTACTTC. Its protein product is CAWSSPGEAHEQYF. The chain couples TRBV30 to TRBJ2-7; D perhaps matches TRBD2 (5 bases). Looked up from germline, CDR1 is GTSNPN and CDR2 is SVGIG (reference sequence). Trimming took off 2 bases at V and 5 bases at J, with 16 bases between the two ends. This CDR3 spans 14 amino acids.

The chain is built from TRBV3-1 (or the pseudogene TRBV3-2) and TRBJ2-7; 8 nucleotides match TRBD1. CDR1 is LGHDT and CDR2 is YNNKEL in the germline V gene (reference sequence). The V and J ends lost 4 bases and 3 bases, in that order; junction bases with no gene match: 5. This CDR3 has 14 residues. The DNA for the CDR3 is TGTGCCAGCAGCCCGAGACAGGGGTTCTACGAGCAGTACTTC. Translated, it gives CASSPRQGFYEQYF.

The chain couples TRBV27 to TRBJ1-3, with D perhaps TRBD1 (6 bases). Germline loops: CDR1 MNHEY, CDR2 SMNVEV (reference sequence). The CDR3 is made up of 18 amino acids. V was shortened by 5 bases and J by 0 bases, with 20 bases between the two germline ends. This CDR3 is CASSPRQVIPPSGNTIYF. CDR3 nucleotides: TGTGCCAGCAGTCCCCGACAGGTAATACCACCCTCTGGAAACACCATATATTTT.

This clone was observed once. J is TRBJ2-3 and V is TRBV27, with a tentative D call TRBD2 (5 bases). V lost 5 bases to trimming and J lost 0 bases, with 15 bases between them. This CDR3 comprises 16 residues. Germline V gene sequence: CDR1 MNHEY, CDR2 SMNVEV (reference sequence). The CDR3 DNA sequence: TGTGCCAGCAGTCCCAAGCGGCGGTCCAGCACAGATACGCAGTATTTT. Protein product: CASSPKRRSSTDTQYF.